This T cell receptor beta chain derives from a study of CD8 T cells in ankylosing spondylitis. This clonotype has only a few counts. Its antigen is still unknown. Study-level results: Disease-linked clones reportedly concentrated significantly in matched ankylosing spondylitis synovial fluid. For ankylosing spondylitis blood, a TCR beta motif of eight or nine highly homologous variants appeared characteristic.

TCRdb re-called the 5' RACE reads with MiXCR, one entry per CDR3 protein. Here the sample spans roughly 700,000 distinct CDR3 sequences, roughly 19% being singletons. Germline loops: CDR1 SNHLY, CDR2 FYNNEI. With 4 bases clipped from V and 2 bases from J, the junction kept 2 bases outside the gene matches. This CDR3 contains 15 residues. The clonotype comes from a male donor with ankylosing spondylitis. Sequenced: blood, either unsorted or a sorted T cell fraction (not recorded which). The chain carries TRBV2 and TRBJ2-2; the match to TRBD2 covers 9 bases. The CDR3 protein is CASSATSGNTGELFF. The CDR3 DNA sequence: TGTGCCAGCAGTGCGACTAGCGGTAACACCGGGGAGCTGTTTTTT.